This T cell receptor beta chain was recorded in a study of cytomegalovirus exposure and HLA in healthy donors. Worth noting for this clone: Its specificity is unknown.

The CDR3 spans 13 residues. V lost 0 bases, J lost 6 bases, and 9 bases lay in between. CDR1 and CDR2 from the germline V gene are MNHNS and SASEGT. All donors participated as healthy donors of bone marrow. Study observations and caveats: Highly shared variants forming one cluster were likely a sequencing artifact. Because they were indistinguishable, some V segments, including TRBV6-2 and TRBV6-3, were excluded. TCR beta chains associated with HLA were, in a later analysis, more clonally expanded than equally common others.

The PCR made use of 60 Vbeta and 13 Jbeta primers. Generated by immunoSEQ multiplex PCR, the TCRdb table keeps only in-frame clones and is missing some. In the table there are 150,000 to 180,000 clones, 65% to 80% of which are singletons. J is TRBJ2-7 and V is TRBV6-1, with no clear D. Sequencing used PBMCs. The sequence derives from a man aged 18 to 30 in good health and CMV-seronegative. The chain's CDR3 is CASSEARWGEQYV. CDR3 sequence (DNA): TGTGCCAGCAGTGAAGCCCGTTGGGGCGAGCAGTACGTC.